This TCR beta chain was found in a study of blood T cell repertoires in COVID-19. Study-level information: In each case, the material was cDNA or gDNA derived from T cells, B-cell-depleted T cells, or PBMCs.

Per the original methods: Quantification of nucleated cells was approximated via reference gene primer amplification. The repertoire was sequenced with immunoSEQ multiplex PCR; TCRdb's copy has only in-frame clones and lacks some. That table supplies the V and J calls and clone size; D and trimming were determined from the DNA. The profile shows 100,000 to 150,000 clones, 70% to 90% of them singletons. The CDR3 runs to 15 residues. Unmatched junction bases numbered 9, after V lost 2 bases and J lost 6 bases. Germline V gene sequence: CDR1 MNHEY, CDR2 SMNVEV (reference sequence). The chain is built from TRBV27 and TRBJ2-5, with 7 positions matching TRBD1. The source material was peripheral blood. This clonotype originated in a woman of 80 years or more with acute or convalescent COVID-19. CDR3 DNA sequence: TGTGCCAGCAGTTTAGAGGGACAGCACCTTCAGACCCAGTACTTC. This translates into CASSLEGQHLQTQYF.